Shown below are 10 T cell receptor beta chains from a single sample sequenced in a study of control samples from healthy donors and cancer patients. Here immunoSEQ multiplex PCR was the method, and the copy in TCRdb shows in-frame clones only, minus some. The table has roughly 100,000 clones, about 91% seen once. Sequenced material: blood. These receptors all come from a woman younger than 30 in good health.

J is TRBJ2-2 and V is TRBV3-1 (or the pseudogene TRBV3-2), with D uncertain. Germline loops: CDR1 LGHDT, CDR2 YNNKEL (reference sequence). The CDR3 consists of 15 residues. V was pared by 4 bases and J by 3 bases, with 12 bases between. The CDR3 sequence: CASSPVAVYTGELFF. CDR3 coding DNA: TGTGCCAGCAGCCCCGTTGCGGTCTACACCGGGGAGCTGTTTTTT.

V is TRBV7-3 and J is TRBJ2-1; D remains ambiguous. The CDR3 extends over 13 amino acids. Trimming left V 2 bases short and J 9 bases short, with 11 bases between. Germline assignment: CDR1 SGHTA and CDR2 FQGTGA. CDR3 amino acids: CASSLWATLEQFF. The CDR3 nucleotides read TGTGCCAGCAGCTTATGGGCGACCCTTGAGCAGTTCTTC.

J is TRBJ2-1 and V is TRBV18; D remains ambiguous. Trimming shortened V by 2 bases and J by 6 bases, and 8 bases separated the two germline ends. The CDR3 runs 13 residues. CDR1 KGHSH and CDR2 LQKENI come from the germline V gene. DNA for the CDR3: TGTGCCAGCTCACCAGACACCATCAATGAGCAGTTCTTC. Translated, it gives CASSPDTINEQFF.

This clone was observed once. This chain joins TRBV24-1 and TRBJ2-3; 8 nucleotides match TRBD1. Germline assignment: CDR1 KGHDR and CDR2 SFDVKD. V was clipped by 6 bases and J by 4 bases; unmatched bases: 5. The length of the CDR3 is 14 residues. CDR3 in DNA: TGTGCCACCAGTATAACAGGGGGGTCAGATACGCAGTATTTT. It specifies CATSITGGSDTQYF.

The rearrangement uses TRBV11-3 and TRBJ2-1, with 7 bases identical to TRBD2. Germline assignment: CDR1 SGHNT and CDR2 YENEEA. CDR3 size: 14 residues. The ends lost 11 bases at V and 3 bases at J; junction bases unmatched: 10. CDR3 nucleotide sequence: TGTGCCTGCGGAATGGGACTATACTACAATGAGCAGTTCTTC. This codes for CACGMGLYYNEQFF.

This chain links TRBV29-1 with TRBJ1-2; D not certain. V was cut by 6 bases and J by 3 bases, with 17 bases left in between. The CDR3 sequence is 14 residues long. Germline loops: CDR1 SQVTM, CDR2 ANQGSEA. In nucleotides, the CDR3 is TGCAGCGTCGACCAGACCCAGGAGGACTATGGCTACACCTTC. Translated, it gives CSVDQTQEDYGYTF.

About this clone itself: One junction end disagrees with the germline gene, perhaps due to a read error. The same CDR3 can be traced to other DNA sequences in this sample. The chain combines TRBV7-2 with TRBJ2-1; the D gene could be TRBD1 or TRBD2 (5 bases each). The CDR3 extends over 16 amino acids. The germline V gene has CDR1 SGHTA and CDR2 FQGNSA. The DNA of the CDR3 is TGTGCCAGCAGCCTAGCTTGGGACCCCTCCTACAATGAGCAGTTCTTC. Protein product: CASSLAWDPSYNEQFF. Together with reference TRBV7-2 and TRBJ2-1, the CDR3 gives the full variable domain: GAGVSQSPSNKVTEKGKDVELRCDPISGHTALYWYRQSLGQGLEFLIYFQGNSAPDKSGLPSDRFSAERTGGSVSTLTIQRTQQEDSAVYLCASSLAWDPSYNEQFFGPGTRLTVL.

The V call is TRBV24-1, the J call TRBJ2-7, with 10 bases lining up with TRBD2. The ends lost 3 bases at V and 5 bases at J; junction bases unmatched: 12. The CDR3 is made up of 17 amino acids. From germline, CDR1 is KGHDR and CDR2 SFDVKD. In DNA, the CDR3 is TGTGCCACCAGTGATCTGACTAGCGGGCCGACCCTCCACGAGCAGTACTTC. Translated, it gives CATSDLTSGPTLHEQYF.

The rearrangement uses TRBV2 and TRBJ2-5; TRBD1 might be the D (6 bases). This CDR3 contains 14 residues. The germline CDR1 and CDR2 sequences are SNHLY and FYNNEI. The V gene lost 5 bases and the J gene lost 7 bases, with 17 bases spanning the gap. The CDR3 protein is CASSLRTAELTQYF. The CDR3 DNA reads TGTGCCAGCAGTCTAAGGACAGCTGAATTGACCCAGTACTTC.

The V call is TRBV30, the J call TRBJ2-2; the match to TRBD1 covers 7 bases. The junction had 11 bases not matched to a gene; V was cut back by 0 bases and J by 7 bases. Germline V gene lookup returns CDR1 GTSNPN and CDR2 SVGIG (reference sequence). The CDR3 consists of 16 residues. CDR3 region: CAWSVQGRQGVGELFF. In DNA form, the CDR3 reads TGTGCCTGGAGTGTACAGGGGCGCCAGGGGGTCGGGGAGCTGTTTTTT. Filled out from reference TRBV30 and TRBJ2-2, the complete variable domain reads SQTIHQWPATLVQPVGSPLSLECTVEGTSNPNLYWYRQAAGRGLQLLFYSVGIGQISSEVPQNLSASRPQDRQFILSSKKLLLSDSGFYLCAWSVQGRQGVGELFFGEGSRLTVL.